This T cell receptor beta chain was obtained from a study of kidney transplant recipient with SARS-CoV-2 infection. Only a few counts were recorded for this clonotype. One entry per CDR3 protein, called by TCRdb with MiXCR from the reads. The sample records under 250,000 distinct CDR3 sequences, 25% to 30% being singletons. The sequence was obtained from a male patient between 25 and 39 years old who had COVID-19 and was a kidney transplant recipient. Some of the T cells might come from the graft donor. The starting material was a blood sample, obtained at baseline and on day 111 from a kidney transplant recipient.

CDR3 sequence reads: CASSSSSGSSYNEQFF. The CDR3 nucleotides are TGTGCCAGCAGCTCGTCTAGCGGGAGCTCCTACAATGAGCAGTTCTTC. The V gene is TRBV7-2, the J gene TRBJ2-1; 10 bases align to TRBD2. This CDR3 has 16 residues. J gave up 0 bases and V 4 bases, and 3 bases lay outside the gene matches. The germline V gene has CDR1 SGHTA and CDR2 FQGNSA.